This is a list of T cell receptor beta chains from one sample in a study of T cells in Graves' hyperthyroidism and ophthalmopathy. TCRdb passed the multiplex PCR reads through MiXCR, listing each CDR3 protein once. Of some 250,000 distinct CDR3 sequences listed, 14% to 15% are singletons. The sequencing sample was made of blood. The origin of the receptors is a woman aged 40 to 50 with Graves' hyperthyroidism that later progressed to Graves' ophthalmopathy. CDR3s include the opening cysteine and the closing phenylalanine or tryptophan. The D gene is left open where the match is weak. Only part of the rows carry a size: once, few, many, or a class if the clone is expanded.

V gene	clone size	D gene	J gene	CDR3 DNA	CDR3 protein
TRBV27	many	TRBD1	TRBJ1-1	TGTGCCAGCAGTTTGAACAGGGGTACGACTGAAGCTTTCTTT	CASSLNRGTTEAFF
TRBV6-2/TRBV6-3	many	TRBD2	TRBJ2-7	TGTGCCAGCATCCTTGGTTCGAGCGGGAGTAACGAGCAGTACTTC	CASILGSSGSNEQYF
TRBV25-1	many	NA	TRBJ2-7	TGTGCCAGCAGTGAGGGGGCTACGGACAGGCAGTACTTC	CASSEGATDRQYF
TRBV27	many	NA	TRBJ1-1	TGTGCCAGCAGTTTTTGGGGAAACACTGAAGCTTTCTTT	CASSFWGNTEAFF
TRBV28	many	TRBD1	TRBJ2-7	TGTGCCAGCAACCTGGGACAGGGTCCCTCCTACGAGCAGTACTTC	CASNLGQGPSYEQYF
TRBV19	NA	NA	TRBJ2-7	TGTGCCAGTAGTATCGGAGGGGACCCCTACGAGCAGTACTTC	CASSIGGDPYEQYF
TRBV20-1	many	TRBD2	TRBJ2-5	TGCAGTGCCGGGCACATGGGGACTAGCGGGACCCAAGAGACCCAGTACTTC	CSAGHMGTSGTQETQYF
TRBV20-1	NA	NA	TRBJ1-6	TGCAGTGCTAGAGATAAAGATAACCCACCCACTTTTAGCTCCTATAATTCACCCCTCCACTTT	CSARDKDNPPTFSSYNSPLHF
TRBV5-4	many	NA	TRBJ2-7	TGTGCCAGCAGCTTTGGACGGGCAGCCTACGAGCAGTACTTC	CASSFGRAAYEQYF
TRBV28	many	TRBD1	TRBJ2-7	TGTGCCAGCAAAATGACAGGGTCCCCCTACGAGCAGTACTTC	CASKMTGSPYEQYF
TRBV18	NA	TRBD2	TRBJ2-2	TGTGCCAGCTCACCACCCCGGGAGGGAGCCGGGGAGCTGTTTTTT	CASSPPREGAGELFF
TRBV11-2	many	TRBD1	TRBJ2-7	TGTGCCAGCAGCCGTAACAGGGGGCACAACGAGCAGTACTTC	CASSRNRGHNEQYF
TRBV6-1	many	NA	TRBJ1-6	TGTGCCAGCAGTGACTTCCCACAGAAACTCTATAATTCACCCCTCCACTTT	CASSDFPQKLYNSPLHF
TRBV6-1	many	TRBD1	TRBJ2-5	TGTGCCACAGGGGGAGCATGGGAGACCCAGTACTTC	CATGGAWETQYF
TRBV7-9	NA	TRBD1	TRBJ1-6	TGTGCCAGCTCAGAGGCAGGGGGCTCACCCCTCCACTTT	CASSEAGGSPLHF
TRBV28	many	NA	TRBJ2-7	TGTGCCAGCAGTTTAATCCCCGGATACGAGCAGTACTTC	CASSLIPGYEQYF
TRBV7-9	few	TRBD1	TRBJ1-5	TGTGCCAGCAGCTTGACAGGGGGCGAGCCTCAGCATTTT	CASSLTGGEPQHF
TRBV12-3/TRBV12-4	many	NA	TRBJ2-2	TGTGCCAGCAGGCCGATGGCGAACACCGGGGAGCTGTTTTTT	CASRPMANTGELFF
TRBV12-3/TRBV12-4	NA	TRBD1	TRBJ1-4	TGTGCCAGCAGTTTAATGGACTCACCGGGACAGCAGAAACTGTTTTTT	CASSLMDSPGQQKLFF
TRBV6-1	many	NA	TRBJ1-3	TGTGCCAGCAGGTTTGGAAACACCATATATTTT	CASRFGNTIYF
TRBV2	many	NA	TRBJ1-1	TGTGCCAGCAGTGGATTCATGAACACTGAAGCTTTCTTT	CASSGFMNTEAFF
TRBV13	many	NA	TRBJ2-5	TGTGCCAGCAGCTCTCCGGGGGAAGCTGCCCAAGAGACCCAGTACTTC	CASSSPGEAAQETQYF
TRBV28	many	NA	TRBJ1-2	TGTGCCAACCGGGACCCCCGGAACTATGGCTACACCTTC	CANRDPRNYGYTF
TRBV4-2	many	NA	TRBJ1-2	TGTGCCAGCAGCCTTGAATACCGTTTCCCGAGAACATATGGCTACACCTTC	CASSLEYRFPRTYGYTF
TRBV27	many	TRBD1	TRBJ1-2	TGTGCCAGCAGTCCGCGACAGGGTTTGTATGGCTACACCTTC	CASSPRQGLYGYTF
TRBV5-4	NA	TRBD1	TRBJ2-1	TGTGCCAGCAGCCCACCTCCCCAGGGGGCCGTCTACAATGAGCAGTTCTTC	CASSPPPQGAVYNEQFF
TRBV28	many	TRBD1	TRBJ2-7	TGTGCCAGCAGCTTAACCGACAGGGTAGGGGCCTACGAGCAGTACTTC	CASSLTDRVGAYEQYF
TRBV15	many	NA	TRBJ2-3	TGTGCCACCAGCAGAGAAACCCAGCTAGCGTGGGCAGATACGCAGTATTTT	CATSRETQLAWADTQYF
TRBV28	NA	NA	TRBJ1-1	TGTGCCAGCAGTCCCTTTGCGCCTATAGCTGAAGCTTTCTTT	CASSPFAPIAEAFF
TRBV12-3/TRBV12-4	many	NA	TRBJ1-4	TGTGCCAGCAGCTCACAGGGCTCTGGGGAAAAACTGTTTTTT	CASSSQGSGEKLFF
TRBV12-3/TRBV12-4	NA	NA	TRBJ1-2	TGTGCCAGCAGTTTGTGGGGAGCGAACGGCTACACCTTC	CASSLWGANGYTF
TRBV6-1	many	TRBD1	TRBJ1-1	TGTGCCAGCAGCTATGACAGGGTAGTCCCCACTGAAGCTTTCTTT	CASSYDRVVPTEAFF